This TCR beta chain was found in a study of OX40 agonist ivuxolimab in advanced cancers. Across the study: Recorded diagnoses for dose-escalation patients were hepatocellular carcinoma, melanoma, renal cell or head and neck cancer. Overall study results and limits: Mean expanded clone counts were higher in CD8+ than CD4+ T cells.

To note about this clone: What it binds is not known.

Researchers took blood at baseline, on cycle 4 day 1, and on cycle 7 day 1. CDR1 and CDR2 (germline): KGHSH, LQKENI. CDR3 length: 17 residues. The V end was cut by 3 bases, the J end by 4 bases, with 19 bases between. Profiling relied on immunoSEQ multiplex PCR, and the TCRdb table lists in-frame clones only, not all of them. The repertoire has about 60,000 clones, more than 80% of them found once; the top ten carry approximately 3.1%. The sequencing here drew on CD4+ or CD8+ T cells sorted from blood, taken in a trial of the OX40 agonist ivuxolimab. The TCR sequence derives from an adult with an advanced solid tumor such as melanoma, head and neck, liver or kidney cancer. The J gene is TRBJ1-3, the V gene TRBV18; D perhaps matches TRBD1 (5 bases). The CDR3 DNA reads as TGTGCCAGCTCACCGGACACGGTCAGAGTAGGCGGAAACACCATATATTTT. It yields the protein CASSPDTVRVGGNTIYF.